The rows below give T cell receptor beta chains drawn from one sample of a study of read filtering for tumor transcriptome and immune sequencing. TCRdb redid the calling of the reads with MiXCR, one entry per CDR3 protein. The sample comprises approximately 58,000 distinct CDR3 sequences, 20% to 25% of which are singletons, and about a sixth rests with the top ten. Sequenced input: a population of CD138-negative cells sorted from bone marrow. The receptor source for this set is a donor aged 40 or older with multiple myeloma. Both conserved end residues are part of each CDR3. The D gene is left open where the match is weak. Where a row states a size, it is once, few, many or the class of an expanded clone; other rows omit it.

clone_size	d_call	v_call	j_call	cdr3_nt	cdr3_aa
many	NA	TRBV30	TRBJ2-2	TGTGCCTGGAGTGTAGCCAGATTGAACACCGGGGAGCTGTTTTTT	CAWSVARLNTGELFF
many	NA	TRBV6-1	TRBJ1-1	TGTGCCAGCAGTGAATCGGGCGCAAACACTGAAGCTTTCTTT	CASSESGANTEAFF
many	NA	TRBV29-1	TRBJ2-5	TGCAGCGTTGACGGAGGCGGGACCCAAGAGACCCAGTACTTC	CSVDGGGTQETQYF
NA	NA	TRBV12-3/TRBV12-4	TRBJ2-1	TGTGCCAGCAGTTTGTGGGGGGCGGACAATGAGCAGTTCTTC	CASSLWGADNEQFF
many	NA	TRBV5-1	TRBJ1-6	TGCGCCAGCAGCTTGGAGGGCTCCTATAATTCACCCCTCCACTTT	CASSLEGSYNSPLHF
many	NA	TRBV5-1	TRBJ2-3	TGCGCCAGCAGCTTGGACACGGCTAGCACAGATACGCAGTATTTT	CASSLDTASTDTQYF
many	TRBD2	TRBV12-3/TRBV12-4	TRBJ2-2	TGTGCCAGCAGGGGGACTAGCGGTACTACCGGGGAGCTGTTTTTT	CASRGTSGTTGELFF
many	NA	TRBV30	TRBJ1-1	TGTGCCTGGGCCGAGGGGCGGATGAACACTGAAGCTTTCTTT	CAWAEGRMNTEAFF
NA	TRBD1	TRBV6-1	TRBJ2-3	TGTGCCAGCAGTGAAGCGACAGGGGCGAACACAGATACGCAGTATTTT	CASSEATGANTDTQYF
few	NA	TRBV3-1	TRBJ1-4	TGTGCCAGCAGCCAAGAGGCAGGGATATCTAATGAAAAACTGTTTTTT	CASSQEAGISNEKLFF
many	NA	TRBV6-1	TRBJ2-1	TGTGCCAGCAGTGAAGTTATGGGGTTTATCTACAATGAGCAGTTCTTC	CASSEVMGFIYNEQFF
NA	NA	TRBV6-2/TRBV6-3	TRBJ1-5	TGTGCCAGCAGTTACTCCCTGAGACAAATTAATAGCAATCAGCCCCAGCATTTT	CASSYSLRQINSNQPQHF
many	NA	TRBV7-2	TRBJ2-5	TGTGCGACGAGCTTCGGGGCGGTCCCCCAAGAGACCCAGTACTTC	CATSFGAVPQETQYF
many	TRBD1	TRBV7-9	TRBJ2-5	TGTGCCAGCAGCTCAACCCCCGGGACAGGGGTGAGGGAGACCCAGTACTTC	CASSSTPGTGVRETQYF
NA	NA	TRBV14	TRBJ2-5	TGTGCCAGCAGCCAAGAGACCCAGTACTTC	CASSQETQYF
many	NA	TRBV5-1	TRBJ2-2	TGCGCCAGCAGCTACCAACTATCGAACACCGGGGAGCTGTTTTTT	CASSYQLSNTGELFF
many	TRBD2	TRBV7-3	TRBJ2-3	TGTGCCAGCAGCCTGGGACTAGCAGAGTCAACGCAGTATTTT	CASSLGLAESTQYF
few	NA	TRBV24-1	TRBJ2-3	TGTGCCACCAGTGATTCCGGGACTAGCACAGATACGCAGTATTTT	CATSDSGTSTDTQYF
many	NA	TRBV6-5	TRBJ2-5	TGTGCCAGCAGTTACTCAACAGGGATCGGAGAGACCCAGTACTTC	CASSYSTGIGETQYF
many	NA	TRBV6-6	TRBJ2-7	TGTGCCAGCAGTGCCACCTACGAGCAGTACTTC	CASSATYEQYF
NA	NA	TRBV7-9	TRBJ1-2	TGTGCCAGCAGCTTAAAGCTACGCTACACCTTC	CASSLKLRYTF
many	NA	TRBV28	TRBJ1-4	TGTGCCAGCAGTAGTGGGCAAGGAGATAGAAAACTGTTTTTT	CASSSGQGDRKLFF
many	NA	TRBV14	TRBJ2-2	TGTGCCAGCAGCCTTAACTCCCCGGGACGGACGAACACCGGGGAGCTGTTTTTT	CASSLNSPGRTNTGELFF
many	TRBD1	TRBV11-2	TRBJ1-3	TGTGCCAGCAGCTTAACAGGGGCTGGAAACACCATATATTTT	CASSLTGAGNTIYF
few	NA	TRBV2	TRBJ2-3	TGTGCCAGCACCCTATACGATACGCAGTATTTT	CASTLYDTQYF
once	NA	TRBV27	TRBJ1-5	TGTGCCAGCGGTTCAAGCGTGGGGGGCAATCAGCCCCAGCATTTT	CASGSSVGGNQPQHF
NA	TRBD2	TRBV28	TRBJ2-5	TGTGCCAGCAGTTTCCCCTCCGAACTAGCGGGAGAAGAGACCCAGTACTTC	CASSFPSELAGEETQYF
NA	TRBD2	TRBV25-1	TRBJ2-3	TGTGCCAGCAGTGACGCGGGGGGCCGCACAGATACGCAGTATTTT	CASSDAGGRTDTQYF
many	NA	TRBV24-1	TRBJ2-5	TGTGCCACCAGTGATCCACGTCGGGGGATACAAGAGACCCAGTACTTC	CATSDPRRGIQETQYF
few	NA	TRBV28	TRBJ1-5	TGTGCCAGCATCCAACAGCCTCACAATCAGCCCCAGCATTTT	CASIQQPHNQPQHF
many	NA	TRBV28	TRBJ1-1	TGTGCCAGCAGTGCGTCCTGGTGGACTGAAGCTTTCTTT	CASSASWWTEAFF
many	NA	TRBV6-4	TRBJ2-1	TGTGCCAGCAGCCGGGACCCCTCTGGTGTTGAGCAGTTCTTC	CASSRDPSGVEQFF
many	NA	TRBV14	TRBJ2-5	TGTGCCAGCAGCCAAGTTCGAATCCAAGAGACCCAGTACTTC	CASSQVRIQETQYF
NA	NA	TRBV27	TRBJ2-3	TGTGCCAGCAGTTTGGGAGGGGGGGAGGCAGATACGCAGTATTTT	CASSLGGGEADTQYF
many	NA	TRBV7-2	TRBJ1-5	TGTGCCAGCAGCTTAGTGCCAGGGGCTAATCAGCCCCAGCATTTT	CASSLVPGANQPQHF
many	TRBD1	TRBV28	TRBJ1-4	TGTGCCAGCAGCCTTCGACAGGGAGGCGGCGAAAAACTGTTTTTT	CASSLRQGGGEKLFF
NA	TRBD1	TRBV28	TRBJ1-1	TGTGCCAGCACTCCGCGGACAGGGTCGAACACTGAAGCTTTCTTT	CASTPRTGSNTEAFF